A selection of T cell receptor beta chains follows, all from one sample in a study of T cell repertoires in cytomegalovirus infection. TCRdb reprocessed the reads with MiXCR, giving one entry per CDR3 protein. Counted here are under 350,000 distinct CDR3 sequences, 9.5% occurring once; the ten biggest clones make up about 4.5%. Sequenced material: PBMCs. The receptors derive from a human donor in good health (CMV status not recorded). Some clones in this sample may be carry-over from other donors' samples. Both conserved end residues are part of each CDR3. D genes are given only for firm matches. Some rows have no size entry. The others give once, few or many, or a class for an expanded clone.

J: TRBJ2-2
D: NA
V: TRBV4-2
size: NA
CDR3: CASTPRPNTGELFF
DNA: TGTGCCAGCACCCCACGACCGAACACCGGGGAGCTGTTTTTT

J: TRBJ2-7
D: TRBD1
V: TRBV6-1
size: NA
CDR3: CASSVVSTGPLYEQYF
DNA: TGTGCCAGCAGTGTAGTCTCGACAGGGCCTCTCTACGAGCAGTACTTC

J: TRBJ2-7
D: TRBD1
V: TRBV5-5
size: few
CDR3: CASSRKTGVSYEQYF
DNA: TGTGCCAGCAGCCGAAAGACAGGGGTGAGCTACGAGCAGTACTTC

J: TRBJ2-1
D: NA
V: TRBV6-1
size: NA
CDR3: CASSRGRWVNGEQFF
DNA: TGTGCCAGCAGTAGGGGACGGTGGGTTAACGGTGAGCAGTTCTTC

J: TRBJ2-1
D: TRBD1
V: TRBV20-1
size: few
CDR3: CSASVIGTGVRNEQFF
DNA: TGCAGTGCTAGTGTAATAGGGACAGGGGTTCGGAATGAGCAGTTCTTC

J: TRBJ2-3
D: NA
V: TRBV27
size: NA
CDR3: CASSRGRGSDTQYF
DNA: TGTGCCAGCAGCCGGGGACGCGGGTCAGATACGCAGTATTTT

J: TRBJ2-1
D: NA
V: TRBV4-1
size: NA
CDR3: CASSHRDTYNEQFF
DNA: TGCGCCAGCAGCCATCGGGACACCTACAATGAGCAGTTCTTC

J: TRBJ1-2
D: NA
V: TRBV2
size: many
CDR3: CASRPVFGYTF
DNA: TGTGCCAGCAGGCCGGTCTTTGGCTACACCTTC

J: TRBJ2-2
D: TRBD2
V: TRBV6-6
size: many
CDR3: CASPIPGGQTGELFF
DNA: TGTGCCAGCCCTATCCCGGGGGGGCAAACCGGGGAGCTGTTTTTT

J: TRBJ1-5
D: NA
V: TRBV7-2
size: NA
CDR3: CASSTTGSRQGVQPQHF
DNA: TGTGCCAGCAGCACCACAGGGAGTAGGCAAGGGGTTCAGCCCCAGCATTTT

J: TRBJ1-3
D: TRBD1
V: TRBV7-6
size: NA
CDR3: CASSLRPQGATGNTIYF
DNA: TGTGCCAGCAGCTTACGACCACAGGGGGCTACTGGAAACACCATATATTTT

J: TRBJ1-3
D: NA
V: TRBV28
size: NA
CDR3: CASSLWVFKGSSGNTIYF
DNA: TGTGCCAGCAGTTTGTGGGTTTTCAAGGGAAGCTCTGGAAACACCATATATTTT

J: TRBJ1-1
D: NA
V: TRBV6-5
size: NA
CDR3: CASRDRLMNTEAFF
DNA: TGTGCCAGCAGGGACAGACTTATGAACACTGAAGCTTTCTTT

J: TRBJ2-4
D: TRBD1
V: TRBV28
size: many
CDR3: CASSPRGQMAKNIQYF
DNA: TGTGCCAGCAGTCCCCGGGGACAGATGGCCAAAAACATTCAGTACTTC

J: TRBJ2-5
D: NA
V: TRBV10-2
size: medium-sized
CDR3: CASSESSGTGETQYF
DNA: TGCGCCAGCAGTGAGTCAAGTGGGACGGGAGAGACCCAGTACTTC

J: TRBJ2-5
D: NA
V: TRBV29-1
size: few
CDR3: CSVPGAGETQYF
DNA: TGCAGCGTTCCAGGGGCGGGGGAGACCCAGTACTTC

J: TRBJ1-1
D: NA
V: TRBV7-2
size: many
CDR3: CASSPGQVNTEAFF
DNA: TGTGCCAGCAGCCCCGGGCAGGTGAACACTGAAGCTTTCTTT